This T cell receptor beta chain was identified in a study of cytomegalovirus exposure and HLA in healthy donors. For the study at large: Among the roughly 380 donors who were genotyped, approximately 84% fell in the genetic ancestry cluster that is associated with self-reported Caucasian donors.

The V end was cut by 4 bases, the J end by 3 bases, with 16 bases between. Germline V gene data show CDR1 as SGDLS and CDR2 as YYNGEE. The CDR3 length is 15 residues. Worth noting for this clone: Antigen specificity is unknown.

Study results and limitations: Judged likely to be a sequencing artifact was a cluster of highly shared sequence variants. Three of the chains that were CMV-associated were confirmed in vitro to be specific for CMV antigens.

PCR involved 60 Vbeta and 13 Jbeta primers. The method was immunoSEQ multiplex PCR; TCRdb's version includes in-frame clones alone and lacks a portion of them. The sample records 90,000 to 130,000 clones, approximately 80% being singletons. The chain is built from TRBV9 and TRBJ1-1; a possible D gene is TRBD1 (5 bases). Source material: PBMCs. The origin of this receptor is a woman under 30 in good health and CMV-seropositive. The CDR3 is CASSPISGWDTEAFF. The CDR3 DNA reads as TGTGCCAGCAGCCCCATCTCAGGGTGGGACACTGAAGCTTTCTTT.